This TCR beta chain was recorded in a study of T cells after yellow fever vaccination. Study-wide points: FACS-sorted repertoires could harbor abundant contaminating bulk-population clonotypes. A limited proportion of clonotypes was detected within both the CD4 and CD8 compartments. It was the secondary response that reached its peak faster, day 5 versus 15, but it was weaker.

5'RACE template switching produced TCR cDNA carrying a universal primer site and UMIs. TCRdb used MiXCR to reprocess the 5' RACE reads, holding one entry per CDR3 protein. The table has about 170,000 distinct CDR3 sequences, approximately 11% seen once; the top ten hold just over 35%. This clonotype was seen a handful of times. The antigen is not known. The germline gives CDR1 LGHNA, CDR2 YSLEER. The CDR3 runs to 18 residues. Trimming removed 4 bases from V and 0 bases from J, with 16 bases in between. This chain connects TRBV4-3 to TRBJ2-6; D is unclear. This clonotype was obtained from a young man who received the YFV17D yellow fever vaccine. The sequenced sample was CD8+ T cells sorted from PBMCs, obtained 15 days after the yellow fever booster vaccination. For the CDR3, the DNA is TGCGCCAGCAGCCCAACAGTAACCCACCACTCTGGGGCCAACGTCCTGACTTTC. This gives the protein CASSPTVTHHSGANVLTF.